Listed here is a single TCR beta chain. Its antigen remains unknown. Other DNA sequences within the sample encode an identical CDR3. A multiplex PCR was run with 60 Vbeta primers and 13 Jbeta primers. In the authors' methods: A later analysis counted about 80 million unique TCR beta chains, 9.5 million to 12 million shared. TCRdb's table, derived via immunoSEQ multiplex PCR, lists solely in-frame clones and lacks some. From that table come the V and J calls and clone size; the DNA was used to work out D and trimming. Of under 200,000 clones listed, about 70% are singletons. The entry originates in a study of cytomegalovirus exposure and HLA in healthy donors. Points from the study as a whole: According to an earlier analysis, most TCR beta V segments yielded productive rearrangements about 87% or about 30% of the time.

The CDR3 totals 15 residues. Trimming removed 5 bases from V and 5 bases from J; junction bases left unmatched: 11. The V gene's germline CDR1 is SGHTA and CDR2 FQGTGA. The clonotype was recovered from a young woman in good health and CMV-seronegative. The sample was PBMCs. This chain joins TRBV7-3 and TRBJ2-7; 8 bases are shared with TRBD2. The CDR3 DNA sequence: TGTGCCAGCAGCGACGGACTAGCCGCGGGGGACGAGCAGTACTTC. Its protein product is CASSDGLAAGDEQYF.